This is a list of T cell receptor beta chains from one sample in a study of cytomegalovirus exposure and HLA in healthy donors. Assay: immunoSEQ multiplex PCR; the TCRdb copy retains only in-frame clones and omits some. The data hold 100,000 or so clones, with less than 80% observed a single time. Sequencing input: PBMCs. The receptor source for this set is a man between 25 and 39 years old in good health and CMV-seronegative. The CDR3 runs from the conserved cysteine through the conserved F or W. The order of the fields is CDR3 protein, CDR3 DNA, D gene, CDR3 length, J gene, V gene, clone size. The D gene is left open where the match is weak. Only some rows state a clone size, as once, few, many or a class for expanded clones.

CASSLYSTNYGYTF	TGTGCCAGCTCACTGTACAGTACTAACTATGGCTACACCTTC	.	14	TRBJ1-2	TRBV18	.
CSVGWVLAGDYEQYF	TGCAGCGTAGGGTGGGTGCTAGCGGGGGACTACGAGCAGTACTTC	TRBD2	15	TRBJ2-7	TRBV29-1	.
CASSLFSGLAGVTDTQYF	TGTGCCAGCAGTTTATTTTCCGGACTAGCGGGAGTGACAGATACGCAGTATTTT	TRBD2	18	TRBJ2-3	TRBV28	.
CASSEWASVYEQYF	TGCGCCAGCAGTGAGTGGGCTAGCGTCTACGAGCAGTACTTC	.	14	TRBJ2-7	TRBV10-2	.
CASSLAPAGGADEQFF	TGTGCCAGCAGCTTAGCTCCAGCGGGAGGGGCCGATGAGCAGTTCTTC	TRBD2	16	TRBJ2-1	TRBV7-2	.
CATSRDQGVNYGYTF	TGTGCCACCAGCAGAGATCAGGGGGTTAACTATGGCTACACCTTC	TRBD1	15	TRBJ1-2	TRBV15	.
CASTVRQQGQNTEAFF	TGTGCCAGCACCGTCCGACAACAGGGTCAGAACACTGAAGCTTTCTTT	.	16	TRBJ1-1	TRBV2	.
CACNGVGRRNEQFF	TGTGCCTGTAATGGAGTGGGGAGAAGAAATGAGCAGTTCTTC	.	14	TRBJ2-1	TRBV30	.
CAWAPTSGSGFF	TGTGCCTGGGCTCCGACTAGCGGGAGTGGATTCTTC	TRBD2	12	TRBJ2-1	TRBV30	once
CASSQELDSGGNSYEQYF	TGCGCCAGCAGCCAAGAGTTGGATAGCGGGGGGAACTCCTACGAGCAGTACTTC	TRBD2	18	TRBJ2-7	TRBV4-1	.
CASSLWASGGIYEQYF	TGTGCCAGCAGCTTATGGGCTAGCGGGGGCATCTACGAGCAGTACTTC	TRBD2	16	TRBJ2-7	TRBV7-2	.
CSVRQASYNEQFF	TGCAGCGTCAGACAGGCCTCCTACAATGAGCAGTTCTTC	.	13	TRBJ2-1	TRBV29-1	.
CASSQGQDSYGYTF	TGCGCCAGCAGTCAGGGGCAGGACAGCTATGGCTACACCTTC	.	14	TRBJ1-2	TRBV4-1	.
CASAPSGRVYEQYF	TGTGCCAGCGCCCCCAGTGGGAGAGTCTACGAGCAGTACTTC	.	14	TRBJ2-7	TRBV5-4	.
CASSQSVGTGHSYGYTF	TGTGCCAGCTCACAGTCAGTAGGTACAGGGCACAGCTATGGCTACACCTTC	.	17	TRBJ1-2	TRBV18	.
CASSYDRVNGYTF	TGTGCCAGCAGCTACGACAGGGTAAATGGCTACACCTTC	TRBD1	13	TRBJ1-2	TRBV9	.
CASGLGSGIYNEQFF	TGTGCTAGTGGTTTGGGCAGCGGGATTTACAATGAGCAGTTCTTC	TRBD2	15	TRBJ2-1	TRBV12-5	.
CASSMGQGKAQPQHF	TGTGCCAGCAGCATGGGACAGGGGAAAGCCCAGCCCCAGCATTTT	TRBD1	15	TRBJ1-5	TRBV5-6	.
CASSVAQTSYEQYF	TGTGCCAGCAGCGTAGCACAGACATCCTACGAGCAGTACTTC	.	14	TRBJ2-7	TRBV9	few
CASSEWSGGASGELFF	TGCGCCAGCAGTGAATGGTCAGGGGGCGCATCCGGGGAGCTGTTTTTT	TRBD1	16	TRBJ2-2	TRBV10-1	.
CASSTPGGAFNEQYF	TGTGCCAGCAGTACTCCGGGGGGGGCTTTCAACGAGCAGTACTTC	TRBD2	15	TRBJ2-7	TRBV28	.
CASRTGVNTEAFF	TGCGCCAGCAGAACAGGGGTTAACACTGAAGCTTTCTTT	TRBD1	13	TRBJ1-1	TRBV5-1	.
CASSDQGTTYEQYF	TGCGCCAGCAGCGACCAGGGGACTACCTACGAGCAGTACTTC	.	14	TRBJ2-7	TRBV5-1	.
CASSSDYEQYF	TGTGCCAGCTCATCAGACTACGAGCAGTACTTC	.	11	TRBJ2-7	TRBV18	.
CASTPSWDSNTEAFF	TGTGCCAGCACCCCTAGCTGGGACAGCAACACTGAAGCTTTCTTT	TRBD1	15	TRBJ1-1	TRBV7-9	.
CASSLSGLQETQYF	TGTGCCAGCAGTTTATCAGGGCTCCAAGAGACCCAGTACTTC	.	14	TRBJ2-5	TRBV28	once
CASTRVRGPTEAFF	TGTGCCAGCACCCGGGTTAGGGGGCCCACTGAAGCTTTCTTT	TRBD1	14	TRBJ1-1	TRBV11-2	.
CACSPDISYEQYF	TGTGCCTGTAGCCCGGACATCTCCTACGAGCAGTACTTC	.	13	TRBJ2-7	TRBV19	.
CASSRPVSSSTDTQYF	TGCGCCAGCAGCCGCCCGGTTTCTTCTAGCACAGATACGCAGTATTTT	.	16	TRBJ2-3	TRBV4-3	.
CASSFPGLAENEQYF	TGTGCCAGCAGCTTTCCGGGACTAGCGGAGAACGAGCAGTACTTC	TRBD2	15	TRBJ2-7	TRBV11-2	.
CASSVGSEISGNTIYF	TGTGCCAGCAGCGTAGGGTCGGAGATCTCTGGAAACACCATATATTTT	.	16	TRBJ1-3	TRBV9	.
CAHPGGDRRDFLRNQPQHF	TGTGCCCATCCGGGGGGGGATAGGAGGGATTTCCTGCGCAATCAGCCCCAGCATTTT	.	19	TRBJ1-5	TRBV21-1	.
CASSPGQGLNQPQHF	TGTGCCAGCAGCCCGGGACAGGGTCTAAATCAGCCCCAGCATTTT	TRBD1	15	TRBJ1-5	TRBV5-8	.
CALSGRGSLEQFF	TGTGCCTTGAGCGGGAGGGGTTCTCTTGAGCAGTTCTTC	TRBD2	13	TRBJ2-1	TRBV7-9	.
CASSYSTSGAYNEQFF	TGTGCCAGCAGTTACTCTACTAGCGGGGCCTACAATGAGCAGTTCTTC	TRBD2	16	TRBJ2-1	TRBV6-5	.
CASNPGDETQYF	TGTGCCAGCAATCCAGGGGACGAGACCCAGTACTTC	.	12	TRBJ2-5	TRBV2	.
CASSLDTGQPQHF	TGTGCCAGCAGCTTAGATACGGGTCAGCCCCAGCATTTT	.	13	TRBJ1-5	TRBV11-2	.
CASSLEGTGQTEAFF	TGTGCCAGCAGCTTAGAAGGGACAGGGCAGACTGAAGCTTTCTTT	TRBD1	15	TRBJ1-1	TRBV7-8	.
CASSTGYEQYF	TGTGCCAGCAGCACGGGCTACGAGCAGTACTTC	.	11	TRBJ2-7	TRBV7-9	.
CASRNPGTDYEQYF	TGTGCCAGCCGAAACCCCGGGACAGACTACGAGCAGTACTTT	TRBD1	14	TRBJ2-7	TRBV6-5	.
CASSRISGRYSYNEQFF	TGTGCCAGCAGCCGGATTAGCGGGAGATATTCCTACAATGAGCAGTTCTTC	TRBD2	17	TRBJ2-1	TRBV14	.
CASSLGQGTNYGYTF	TGTGCCAGCAGCTTAGGACAGGGAACTAACTATGGCTACACCTTC	TRBD1	15	TRBJ1-2	TRBV7-9	.
CASSLRGTDEQFF	TGTGCCAGCAGCTTAAGGGGAACCGATGAGCAGTTCTTC	.	13	TRBJ2-1	TRBV13	.
CAWSVLGFSYGYTF	TGTGCCTGGAGTGTACTCGGTTTTTCCTACGGCTACACCTTC	.	14	TRBJ1-2	TRBV30	few
CAVGTGYEQYF	TGTGCCGTAGGAACGGGCTACGAGCAGTACTTC	.	11	TRBJ2-7	TRBV10-3	once
CASSSQGVGEGYGYTF	TGTGCCAGCAGTTCCCAGGGCGTGGGGGAGGGATATGGCTACACCTTC	.	16	TRBJ1-2	TRBV28	.
CASSLPRNQGSGYTF	TGTGCCAGCAGTTTACCGAGAAACCAGGGGTCTGGCTACACCTTC	.	15	TRBJ1-2	TRBV28	few
CASSEVAGEANEQFF	TGTGCCAGCAGTGAGGTAGCGGGAGAAGCCAATGAGCAGTTCTTC	TRBD2	15	TRBJ2-1	TRBV6-4	.
CASSESTLYEQYF	TGCGCCAGCAGTGAGTCGACACTCTACGAGCAGTACTTC	.	13	TRBJ2-7	TRBV10-1	.
CASSVGDRREYF	TGTGCCAGCAGTGTCGGGGACAGGCGGGAGTACTTC	TRBD1	12	TRBJ2-7	TRBV2	.
CATSRDRGGEKLFF	TGTGCCACCAGCAGAGACCGGGGTGGTGAAAAACTGTTTTTT	.	14	TRBJ1-4	TRBV15	.